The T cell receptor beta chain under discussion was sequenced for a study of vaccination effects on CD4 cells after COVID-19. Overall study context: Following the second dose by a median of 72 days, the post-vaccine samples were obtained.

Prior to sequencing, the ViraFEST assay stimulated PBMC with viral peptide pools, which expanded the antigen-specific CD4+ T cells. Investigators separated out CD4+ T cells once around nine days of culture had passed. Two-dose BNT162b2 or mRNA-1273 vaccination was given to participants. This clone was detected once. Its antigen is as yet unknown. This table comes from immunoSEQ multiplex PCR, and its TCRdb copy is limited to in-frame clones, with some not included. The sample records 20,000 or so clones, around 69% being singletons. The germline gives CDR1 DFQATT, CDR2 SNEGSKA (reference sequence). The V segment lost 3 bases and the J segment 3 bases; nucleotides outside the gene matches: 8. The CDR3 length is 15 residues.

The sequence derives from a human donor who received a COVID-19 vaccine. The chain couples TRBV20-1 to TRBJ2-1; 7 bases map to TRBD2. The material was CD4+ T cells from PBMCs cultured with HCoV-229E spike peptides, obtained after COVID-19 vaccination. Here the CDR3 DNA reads TGCAGTGCTAGTGTTCGGGAGGCCAACTACAATGAGCAGTTCTTC. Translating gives CSASVREANYNEQFF.